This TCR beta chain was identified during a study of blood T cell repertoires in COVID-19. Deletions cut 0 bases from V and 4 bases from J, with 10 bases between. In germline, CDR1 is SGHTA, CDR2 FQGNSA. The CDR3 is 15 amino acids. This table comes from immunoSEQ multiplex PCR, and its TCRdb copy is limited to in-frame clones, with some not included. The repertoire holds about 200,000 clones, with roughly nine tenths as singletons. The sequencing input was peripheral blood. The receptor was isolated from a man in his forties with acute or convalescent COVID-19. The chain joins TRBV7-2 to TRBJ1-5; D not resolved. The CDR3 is CASSLAPGRNQPQHF. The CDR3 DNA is TGTGCCAGCAGCTTAGCCCCCGGTCGGAATCAGCCCCAGCATTTT.